These 9 T cell receptor beta chains were sequenced from one sample in a study of blood T cell repertoires in COVID-19. Data came from immunoSEQ multiplex PCR; TCRdb stores just in-frame clones and leaves some out. The sample consists of fewer than 250,000 clones, roughly 88% of them appearing once. Sequencing was carried out using PBMCs or T cells enriched from blood (not recorded which). The receptor source for this set is a woman aged 50 to 65 who had recovered from COVID-19.

This chain uses TRBV3-1 (or the pseudogene TRBV3-2) with TRBJ2-2; TRBD2 aligns across 11 bases. The germline gives CDR1 LGHDT, CDR2 YNNKEL (reference sequence). Trimming removed 2 bases from V and 8 bases from J; junction bases left unmatched: 4. CDR3 length: 15 residues. The CDR3 region is CASSQTTSGSGELFF. CDR3 bases: TGTGCCAGCAGCCAAACCACTAGCGGGAGTGGGGAGCTGTTTTTT.

The J gene is TRBJ1-4, the V gene TRBV14; D may be TRBD1 (5 bases). The germline CDR1 and CDR2 sequences are SGHDN and FVKESK. The V gene lost 5 bases and the J gene lost 0 bases, with 10 bases spanning the gap. The CDR3 totals 15 residues. The CDR3 sequence is CASSLKQATNEKLFF. The CDR3 coding sequence is TGTGCCAGCAGCTTAAAACAGGCAACTAATGAAAAACTGTTTTTT.

The V gene is TRBV18, the J gene TRBJ1-1, with a weak D call TRBD1 (6 bases). The CDR3 runs to 15 residues. Germline-derived CDR1 and CDR2 are KGHSH and LQKENI. Trimming removed 4 bases from V and 3 bases from J, with 15 bases in between. The CDR3 bases are TGTGCCAGCTCACTCGTGGACAGCGGTTACACTGAAGCTTTCTTT. This encodes CASSLVDSGYTEAFF. Based on the CDR3 plus reference TRBV18 and TRBJ1-1, the full variable domain is NAGVMQNPRHLVRRRGQEARLRCSPMKGHSHVYWYRQLPEEGLKFMVYLQKENIIDESGMPKERFSAEFPKEGPSILRIQQVVRGDSAAYFCASSLVDSGYTEAFFGQGTRLTVV.

This chain uses TRBV27 with TRBJ2-1, with TRBD1 as a possible D gene (6 bases). Germline V lookup: CDR1 MNHEY, CDR2 SMNVEV (reference sequence). The germline V and J ends were trimmed by 6 bases and 8 bases, with 17 bases remaining between them. The CDR3 totals 14 residues. In DNA form, the CDR3 reads TGTGCCAGCAGCCTCCGGGACACCAGCGATGAGCAGTTCTTC. As protein: CASSLRDTSDEQFF.

This chain connects TRBV30 to TRBJ2-5; the match to TRBD1 covers 10 bases. Germline V CDR1 and CDR2: GTSNPN, SVGIG (reference sequence). After removal of 0 bases from V and 3 bases from J, the junction contained 10 bases not matched to a gene. This CDR3 region has 17 residues. The CDR3 nucleotides are TGTGCCTGGAGTGTGTCGCGGACAGGGGGTGGGAAAGAGACCCAGTACTTC. It yields the protein CAWSVSRTGGGKETQYF.

The V and J genes are TRBV7-2 and TRBJ2-7, with TRBD2 matching 12 bases. Unmatched junction bases numbered 0, after V lost 1 base and J lost 2 bases. CDR3 size: 15 residues. Germline loops: CDR1 SGHTA, CDR2 FQGNSA. The CDR3 loop reads CASSLGTSGTYEQYF. The CDR3 bases are TGTGCCAGCAGCTTAGGGACTAGCGGGACCTACGAGCAGTACTTC. The whole variable domain, filled in from reference TRBV7-2 and TRBJ2-7, reads GAGVSQSPSNKVTEKGKDVELRCDPISGHTALYWYRQSLGQGLEFLIYFQGNSAPDKSGLPSDRFSAERTGGSVSTLTIQRTQQEDSAVYLCASSLGTSGTYEQYFGPGTRLTVT.

This chain uses TRBV11-3 with TRBJ2-5, with D maybe TRBD2 (5 bases). CDR1 and CDR2 from the germline V gene are SGHNT and YENEEA. The CDR3 is 14 residues long. V was clipped by 3 bases and J by 0 bases, with 8 bases between them. CDR3 sequence (DNA): TGTGCCAGCAGCTTTGGCGGGTACCAAGAGACCCAGTACTTC. Protein sequence: CASSFGGYQETQYF.

The chain combines TRBV28 with TRBJ2-7; the match to TRBD2 covers 7 bases. This CDR3 has 16 residues. V trimming: 1 base; J trimming: 4 bases; junction bases outside the gene matches: 10. In germline, CDR1 is MDHEN, CDR2 SYDVKM. DNA of the CDR3: TGTGCCAGCAGTTTATTAGGCCAGGTCGGGAGGTACGAGCAGTACTTC. Its translation: CASSLLGQVGRYEQYF.

The chain couples TRBV4-2 to TRBJ2-5; 9 bases fit TRBD1. From germline, CDR1 is LGHNA and CDR2 YNFKEQ. This CDR3 has 17 residues. V dropped 1 base and J dropped 7; count of bases not matched to a gene: 13. The CDR3 sequence: CASSQGPLGTGYRTQYF. DNA for the CDR3: TGTGCCAGCAGCCAAGGTCCTTTGGGGACAGGGTATCGGACCCAGTACTTC.